The next 10 T cell receptor beta chains were all read from a single sample in a study of identical twins. MiXCR, run by TCRdb on the 5' RACE reads, gives a single entry per CDR3 protein. The table lists hundreds of thousands of distinct CDR3 sequences, roughly a tenth of them singletons. The sequenced sample was memory (CD45RO+) T cells sorted from blood. The receptors shown here come from a woman aged 18-29 years in good health.

The chain has TRBV5-5 and TRBJ2-1; D gene ambiguous. Per germline, CDR1 SGHKS and CDR2 YYEKEE (reference sequence). This CDR3 is built from 13 residues. V gave up 4 bases and J gave up 9 bases, with 14 bases separating them. CDR3 in amino acids: CASSLAVRPEQFF. CDR3 nucleotides: TGTGCCAGCAGCCTTGCGGTTAGACCTGAGCAGTTCTTC.

The rearrangement links TRBV6-1 to TRBJ2-1; unclear D gene. The germline V gene has CDR1 MNHNS and CDR2 SASEGT. The V end lost 2 bases, the J end lost 12 bases, and 14 bases lay between the germline ends. CDR3 length equals 13 residues. The DNA for the CDR3 is TGTGCCAGCAGTGAAAGACTCAGGTCTGGGCAGTTCTTC. This codes for CASSERLRSGQFF.

This clonotype was seen a handful of times. The chain couples TRBV5-5 to TRBJ2-1; TRBD2 aligns across 14 bases. Unmatched junction bases numbered 11, after V lost 3 bases and J lost 12 bases. The CDR3 has 16 amino acids. CDR1 and CDR2 (germline): SGHKS, YYEKEE (reference sequence). CDR3 sequence (DNA): TGTGCCAGCAGCTGGGACGAAAGACTAGCGGGAGGGGGGCAGTTCTTC. Translated: CASSWDERLAGGGQFF.

The V gene is TRBV20-1, the J gene TRBJ2-1, with 7 bases lining up with TRBD2. CDR3 length equals 17 residues. Trimming removed 0 bases from V and 7 bases from J; junction bases left unmatched: 15. Per germline, CDR1 DFQATT and CDR2 SNEGSKA (reference sequence). CDR3 nucleotide sequence: TGCAGTGCTAGAGATGCGGGCGTTGCGGGAGTTGAGAATGAGCAGTTCTTC. Its translation: CSARDAGVAGVENEQFF.

Notes on this clonotype: This sequence may be a read error, since a much larger clone differs from it by one base. The chain has TRBV12-3 or TRBV12-4 and TRBJ2-5, with D hard to call. The CDR3 is made up of 12 amino acids. Trimming removed 6 bases at V and 0 bases at J, with 5 bases between. In DNA, the CDR3 is TGTGCCAGCAGCCGGTACCAAGAGACCCAGTACTTC. Amino acid sequence: CASSRYQETQYF.

This clonotype was counted only a few times. The CDR3 region is CASSLKAGFEAFF. The CDR3 region has the DNA TGTGCCAGCAGCTTAAAGGCGGGGTTTGAAGCTTTCTTT. V is TRBV7-2 and J is TRBJ1-1; the D is unclear. This CDR3 contains 13 residues. From germline, CDR1 is SGHTA and CDR2 FQGNSA. The V end lost 2 bases, the J end lost 7 bases, and 11 bases lay between the germline ends. Based on the CDR3 plus reference TRBV7-2 and TRBJ1-1, the full variable domain is GAGVSQSPSNKVTEKGKDVELRCDPISGHTALYWYRQSLGQGLEFLIYFQGNSAPDKSGLPSDRFSAERTGGSVSTLTIQRTQQEDSAVYLCASSLKAGFEAFFGQGTRLTVV.

The chain uses TRBV4-3 and TRBJ2-3, with unresolved D. The CDR3 extends over 15 amino acids. Germline V CDR1 and CDR2: LGHNA, YSLEER. The V end was cut by 3 bases, the J end by 0 bases, with 10 bases between. CDR3 sequence: CASSHTAVSTDTQYF. CDR3 coding DNA: TGCGCCAGCAGCCACACGGCGGTTAGCACAGATACGCAGTATTTT.

This clonotype was found many times. The chain uses TRBV5-6 and TRBJ2-1; either TRBD1 or TRBD2 may fit D (5 bases each). V was clipped by 2 bases and J by 5 bases, with 23 bases between them. The CDR3 consists of 18 residues. Germline V gene lookup returns CDR1 SGHDT and CDR2 YYEEEE. The chain's CDR3 is CASSFGLNWGTGNNEQFF. The CDR3 DNA is TGTGCCAGCAGCTTTGGATTAAATTGGGGGACGGGGAACAATGAGCAGTTCTTC.

The rearrangement links TRBV6-2 or TRBV6-3 to TRBJ1-4; a weak D match, TRBD1 (6 bases). Trimming took 2 bases from V and 6 from J, leaving 19 bases between them. Germline CDR1 is MNHEY and CDR2 is SVGEGT. The CDR3 consists of 17 residues. CDR3 sequence (DNA): TGTGCCAGCAGTTACCCACCGACAGGCCGAGGGTATGAAAAACTGTTTTTT. This encodes CASSYPPTGRGYEKLFF.

The J gene is TRBJ2-7, the V gene TRBV7-9; 7 nucleotides match TRBD1. The germline CDR1 and CDR2 sequences are SEHNR and FQNEAQ (reference sequence). The CDR3 is 13 amino acids. V shed 6 bases and J 4 bases; nucleotides not matched to a gene: 6. The CDR3: CASRPPGQYEQYF. In nucleotides, the CDR3 is TGTGCCAGCAGACCACCGGGACAGTACGAGCAGTACTTC.